This TCR beta chain was recorded in a study of blood T cell repertoires in COVID-19. Study overall: Specimens from acute and convalescent COVID-19 originated in the United States, Italy and Spain. PBMCs, B-cell-depleted T cells, or T cells were the source of the cDNA or gDNA that made up the material.

Methods used by the authors: Estimates of nucleated cell counts were drawn from the amplification of reference gene primers. Measured with immunoSEQ multiplex PCR; TCRdb has only the in-frame clones, and not every one. For V, J and clone size, that table is used; D and trimming come from the DNA. The sample consists of roughly 190,000 clones, 82% of them appearing once. Followed over time, Seattle patients had been enrolled while infection was active. Germline loops: CDR1 ENHRY, CDR2 SYGVKD. Trimming cost V 5 bases and J 6 bases, with 14 bases left between them. The CDR3 is made up of 14 amino acids. This TCR derives from a woman between 55 and 75 years old with COVID-19, enrolled during active disease. The chain has TRBV10-3 and TRBJ1-5, with a weak D call TRBD1 (6 bases). The sample comprised peripheral blood. The CDR3 is CAISPSGDPQPQHF. CDR3 sequence (DNA): TGTGCCATCAGTCCCTCAGGGGACCCTCAGCCCCAGCATTTT.